The 8 T cell receptor beta chains given below trace back to one sample, sequenced in a study of CD8+CD57+ T cells in acquired aplastic anemia (dated by TCRdb to the late 2010s). Sequencing instrument: Illumina HiSeq 2000. Genomic DNA served as template for TCR beta VDJ combination and CDR3 sequence profiling. Through fastp at Q25 and MiXCR, TCRdb rebuilt clones from the public reads, retaining in-frame beta chains. Records with the same CDR3 protein are collapsed into one entry carrying the most frequent genes and DNA. The table for this sample lists 200,000 to 250,000 distinct CDR3 sequences; approximately 60% of them were counted only once. Clones ranked in the top ten supply 25% to 30% of the sample. Source material: sorted CD4+, CD8+, or CD8+CD57+ T cells (not recorded which) from PBMCs. These receptors were taken from a human donor in good health.

This clonotype came up a few times. The V gene is TRBV2, the J gene TRBJ1-2, with 7 bases fitting TRBD1. The germline V gene has CDR1 SNHLY and CDR2 FYNNEI. The CDR3 is 13 residues long. The V gene end was trimmed by 6 bases and the J gene end by 3 bases; junction bases not matched to a gene: 4. CDR3 bases: TGTGCCAGCAGCGCCGGGACAGACTATGGCTACACCTTC. It yields the protein CASSAGTDYGYTF.

In nucleotides, the CDR3 is TGTGCCAGCCGGTACGGGAACACCATATATTTT. This sequence encodes CASRYGNTIYF. The chain employs TRBV5-4 and TRBJ1-3; no firm D call. The CDR3 loop spans 11 amino acids. CDR1 and CDR2 (germline): SGHNT, YYREEE (reference sequence). Trimming pared 7 bases from V and 7 bases from J, leaving 9 bases between.

Only a few counts were recorded for this clonotype. J is TRBJ2-7 and V is TRBV7-2; 7 bases are shared with TRBD2. This CDR3 is 12 amino acids long. Germline assignment: CDR1 SGHTA and CDR2 FQGNSA. V shed 5 bases, J shed 3 bases, and the junction held 1 base outside the gene matches. CDR3: CASSGGVYEQYF. The DNA for the CDR3 is TGTGCCAGCAGCGGGGGGGTCTACGAGCAGTACTTC.

This rearrangement joins TRBV29-1 to TRBJ1-4; the match to TRBD1 covers 8 bases. CDR1 is SQVTM and CDR2 is ANQGSEA in the germline V gene. The V and J ends lost 2 bases and 2 bases, in that order; junction bases with no gene match: 7. The CDR3 runs 16 residues. The CDR3 spells CSVEPGTGGTNEKLFF. The CDR3 nucleotides are TGCAGCGTTGAACCGGGAACAGGGGGGACTAATGAAAAACTGTTTTTT.

For this clonotype: A junction end diverges from the germline sequence, so it may reflect a read error. This chain connects TRBV10-3 to TRBJ1-2; D gene uncertain. Germline V gene lookup returns CDR1 ENHRY and CDR2 SYGVKD. The CDR3 covers 14 residues. The CDR3 DNA reads as TGTGCCATCAGAGAGTCCTCTAGACCGAATGGCTACACCTTC. Amino acids: CAIRESSRPNGYTF.

The CDR3: CASSLGGTVNGAFF. CDR3 sequence (DNA): TGTGCCAGCAGCTTAGGCGGGACGGTTAATGGGGCTTTCTTT. The chain recombines TRBV7-3 with TRBJ1-1, with D tentatively TRBD1 (5 bases). CDR3 length: 14 amino acids. The germline CDR1 and CDR2 sequences are SGHTA and FQGTGA. V was trimmed by 2 bases and J by 11 bases, leaving 18 bases between them.

The rearrangement joins TRBV6-4 to TRBJ1-6; TRBD1 might be the D (5 bases). CDR3 length equals 13 residues. Trimming took 4 bases from V and 5 from J, leaving 6 bases between them. From germline, CDR1 is MRHNA and CDR2 SNTAGT. CDR3 in DNA: TGTGCCAGCAGTGGAGGGGATAATTCACCCCTCCACTTT. This translates into CASSGGDNSPLHF.

The V call is TRBV7-8, the J call TRBJ2-7; possible D gene TRBD2, 6 bases. The germline V and J ends were trimmed by 5 bases and 9 bases, with 23 bases remaining between them. Germline CDR1 and CDR2: SGHVS and FQNEAQ. The CDR3 sequence is 15 residues long. The CDR3 loop reads CASSPRRVGFDGQYF. In DNA form, the CDR3 reads TGTGCCAGCAGCCCTAGGAGGGTTGGTTTCGACGGGCAGTACTTC.